This is a list of T cell receptor beta chains from one sample in a study of blood T cells in healthy people across ages. TCRdb reprocessed the 5' RACE reads with MiXCR, giving one entry per CDR3 protein. The sample records approximately 1,100,000 distinct CDR3 sequences, under 45% being singletons. Material: blood. These receptors were collected from a woman aged 55-70 years in good health. Each CDR3 is given with its conserved first and last residue. A D gene is named only where the DNA matches it firmly. Size values are once, few and many counts, or a class for expanded clones, and some rows have none.

D	V	J	size	CDR3	DNA
TRBD2	TRBV2	TRBJ2-1	few	CASTLGLAVNNEQFF	TGTGCCAGCACCTTGGGACTAGCGGTAAACAATGAGCAGTTCTTC
TRBD2	TRBV6-1	TRBJ2-7	.	CASSDSLAGGEQYF	TGTGCCAGCAGTGACTCGCTAGCGGGAGGCGAGCAGTACTTC
TRBD1	TRBV12-3/TRBV12-4	TRBJ1-2	.	CASSAWDSGYTF	TGTGCCAGCAGTGCCTGGGACAGTGGCTACACCTTC
TRBD2	TRBV20-1	TRBJ2-7	once	CSALQRLAGSDEQYF	TGCAGTGCTCTCCAGAGGCTAGCGGGATCGGATGAGCAGTACTTC
TRBD1	TRBV12-3/TRBV12-4	TRBJ1-1	.	CASRPGTGNTEAFF	TGTGCCAGCAGGCCTGGGACAGGGAACACTGAAGCTTTCTTT
.	TRBV4-2	TRBJ2-5	.	CASSQDGSMGETQYF	TGTGCCAGCAGCCAAGACGGGAGCATGGGAGAGACCCAGTACTTC
TRBD2	TRBV27	TRBJ2-5	.	CASSFWREGLETQYF	TGTGCCAGCAGTTTCTGGCGGGAGGGCCTAGAGACCCAGTACTTC
.	TRBV29-1	TRBJ2-5	many	CSVGSETQYF	TGCAGCGTTGGATCGGAGACCCAGTACTTC
.	TRBV2	TRBJ2-7	.	CASRAPGDHEQYF	TGTGCCAGCAGGGCACCGGGGGACCACGAGCAGTACTTC
.	TRBV19	TRBJ1-6	.	CASRMGENSPLHF	TGTGCCAGTAGAATGGGTGAAAATTCACCCCTCCACTTT
TRBD1	TRBV29-1	TRBJ2-5	.	CSVERQGAGTQYF	TGCAGCGTTGAGAGGCAGGGGGCCGGGACCCAGTACTTC